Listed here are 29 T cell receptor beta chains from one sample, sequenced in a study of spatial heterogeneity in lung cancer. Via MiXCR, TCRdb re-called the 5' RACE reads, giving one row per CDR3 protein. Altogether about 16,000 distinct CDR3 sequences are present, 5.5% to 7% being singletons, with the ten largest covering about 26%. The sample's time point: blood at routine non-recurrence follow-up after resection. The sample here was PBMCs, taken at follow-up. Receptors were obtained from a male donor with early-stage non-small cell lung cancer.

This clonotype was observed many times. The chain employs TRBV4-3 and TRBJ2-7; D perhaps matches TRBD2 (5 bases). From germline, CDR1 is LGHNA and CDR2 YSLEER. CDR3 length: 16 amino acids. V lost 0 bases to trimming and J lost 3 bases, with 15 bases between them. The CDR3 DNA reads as TGCGCCAGCAGCCAAGATACCGCTAGCCTCCTCTACGAGCAGTACTTC. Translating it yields CASSQDTASLLYEQYF.

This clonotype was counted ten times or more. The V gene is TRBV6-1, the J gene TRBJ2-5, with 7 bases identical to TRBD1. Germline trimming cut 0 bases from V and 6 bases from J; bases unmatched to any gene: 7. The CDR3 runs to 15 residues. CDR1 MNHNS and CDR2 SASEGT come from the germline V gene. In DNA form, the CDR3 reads TGTGCCAGCAGTGAAGCAGGGGGCTCCCCCAAGACCCAGTACTTC. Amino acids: CASSEAGGSPKTQYF.

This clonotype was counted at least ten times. In DNA form, the CDR3 reads TGTGCCAGCAAAACTAGCGGGAGGGAGACCCAGTACTTC. It encodes CASKTSGRETQYF. The V gene is TRBV27, the J gene TRBJ2-5; TRBD2 matches at 12 bases. The junction had 2 bases not matched to a gene; V was cut back by 7 bases and J by 5 bases. CDR1 MNHEY and CDR2 SMNVEV come from the germline V gene (reference sequence). This CDR3 has 13 amino acids.

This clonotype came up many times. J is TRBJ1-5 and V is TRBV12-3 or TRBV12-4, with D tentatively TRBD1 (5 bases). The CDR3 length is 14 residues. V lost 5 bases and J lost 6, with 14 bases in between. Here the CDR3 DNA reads TGTGCCAGCAGTGCCGTCGGGGACGGTCAGCCCCAGCATTTT. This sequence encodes CASSAVGDGQPQHF.

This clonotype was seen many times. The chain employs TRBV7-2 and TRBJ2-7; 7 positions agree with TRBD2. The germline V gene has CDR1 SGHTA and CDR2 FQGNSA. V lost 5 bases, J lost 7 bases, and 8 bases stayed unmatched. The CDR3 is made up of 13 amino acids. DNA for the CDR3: TGTGCCAGCAGCACCAGCTGGGGGGGTGAGCAGTACTTC. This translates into CASSTSWGGEQYF.

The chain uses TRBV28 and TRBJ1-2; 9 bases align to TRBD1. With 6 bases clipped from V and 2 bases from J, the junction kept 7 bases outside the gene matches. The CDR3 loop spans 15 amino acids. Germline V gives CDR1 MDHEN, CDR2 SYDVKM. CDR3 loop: CASSLPGQGNYGYTF. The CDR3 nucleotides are TGTGCCAGCAGCCTGCCGGGACAGGGAAACTATGGCTACACCTTC.

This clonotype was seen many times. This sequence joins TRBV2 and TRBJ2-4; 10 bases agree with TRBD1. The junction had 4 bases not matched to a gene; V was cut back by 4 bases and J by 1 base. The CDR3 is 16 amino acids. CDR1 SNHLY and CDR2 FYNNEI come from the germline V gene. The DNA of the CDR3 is TGTGCCAGCAGTGGGGACAGGGGTACCGCCAAAAACATTCAGTACTTC. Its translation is CASSGDRGTAKNIQYF.

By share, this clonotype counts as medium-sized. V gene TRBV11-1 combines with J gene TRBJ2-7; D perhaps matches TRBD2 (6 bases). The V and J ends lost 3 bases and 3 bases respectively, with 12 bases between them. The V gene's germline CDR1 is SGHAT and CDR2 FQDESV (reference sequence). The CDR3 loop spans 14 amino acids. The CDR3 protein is CASSLGLQDYEQYF. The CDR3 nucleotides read TGTGCCAGCAGCTTGGGACTTCAAGACTACGAGCAGTACTTC.

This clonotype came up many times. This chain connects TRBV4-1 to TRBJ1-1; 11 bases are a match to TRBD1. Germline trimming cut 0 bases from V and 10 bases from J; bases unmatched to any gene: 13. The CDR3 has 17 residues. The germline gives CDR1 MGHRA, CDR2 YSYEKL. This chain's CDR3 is CASSQDAQPGQGVAAFF. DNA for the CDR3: TGCGCCAGCAGCCAAGATGCTCAACCGGGACAGGGGGTTGCAGCTTTCTTT.

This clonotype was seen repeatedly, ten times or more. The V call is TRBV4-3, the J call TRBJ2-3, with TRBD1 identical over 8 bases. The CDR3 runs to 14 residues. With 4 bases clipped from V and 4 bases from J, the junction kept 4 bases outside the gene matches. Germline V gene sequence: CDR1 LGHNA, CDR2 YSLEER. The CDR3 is CASSPQGAADTQYF. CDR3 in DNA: TGCGCCAGCAGCCCTCAGGGGGCTGCAGATACGCAGTATTTT.

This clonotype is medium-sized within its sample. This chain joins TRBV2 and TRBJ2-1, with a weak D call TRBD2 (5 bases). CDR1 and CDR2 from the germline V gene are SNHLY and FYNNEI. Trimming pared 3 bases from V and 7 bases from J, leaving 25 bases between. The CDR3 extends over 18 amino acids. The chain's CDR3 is CASSDPRSDSRNLNEQFF. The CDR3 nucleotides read TGTGCCAGCAGTGATCCCCGGTCGGACTCACGGAACTTGAATGAGCAGTTCTTC.

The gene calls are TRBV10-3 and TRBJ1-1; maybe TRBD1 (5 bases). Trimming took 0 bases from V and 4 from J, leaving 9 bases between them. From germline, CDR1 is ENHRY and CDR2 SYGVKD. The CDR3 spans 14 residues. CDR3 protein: CAISESGQGTEAFF. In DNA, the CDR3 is TGTGCCATCAGTGAGTCGGGGCAAGGCACTGAAGCTTTCTTT.

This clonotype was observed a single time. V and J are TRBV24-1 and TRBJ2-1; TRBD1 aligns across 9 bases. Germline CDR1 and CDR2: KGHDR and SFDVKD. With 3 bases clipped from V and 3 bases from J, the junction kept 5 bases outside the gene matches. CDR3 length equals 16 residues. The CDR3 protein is CATSDTGQGIYNEQFF. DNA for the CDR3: TGTGCCACCAGTGATACGGGACAGGGCATCTACAATGAGCAGTTCTTC.

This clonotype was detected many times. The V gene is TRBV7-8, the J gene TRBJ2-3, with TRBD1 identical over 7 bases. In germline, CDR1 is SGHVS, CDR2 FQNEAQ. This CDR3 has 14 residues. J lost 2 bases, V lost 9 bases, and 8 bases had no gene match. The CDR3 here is CASSDRAITDTQYF. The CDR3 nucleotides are TGTGCCAGTTCCGACAGGGCGATCACAGATACGCAGTATTTT. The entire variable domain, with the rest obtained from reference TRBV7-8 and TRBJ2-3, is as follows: GAGVSQSPRYKVAKRGQDVALRCDPISGHVSLFWYQQALGQGPEFLTYFQNEAQLDKSGLPSDRFFAERPEGSVSTLKIQRTQQEDSAVYLCASSDRAITDTQYFGPGTRLTVL.

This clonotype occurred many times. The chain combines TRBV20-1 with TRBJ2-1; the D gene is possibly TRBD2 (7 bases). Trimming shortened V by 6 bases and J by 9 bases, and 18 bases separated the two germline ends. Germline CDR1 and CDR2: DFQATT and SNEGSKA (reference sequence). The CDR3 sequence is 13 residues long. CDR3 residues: CSARRGGEGEQFF. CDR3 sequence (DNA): TGCAGTGCCCGAAGGGGGGGAGAGGGTGAGCAGTTCTTC.

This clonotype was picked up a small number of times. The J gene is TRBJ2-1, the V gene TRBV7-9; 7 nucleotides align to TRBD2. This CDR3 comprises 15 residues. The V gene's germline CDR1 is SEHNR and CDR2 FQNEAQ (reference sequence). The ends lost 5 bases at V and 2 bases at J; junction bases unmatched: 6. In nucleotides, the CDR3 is TGTGCCAGCAGCCCTAGCGGATACCCCTACAATGAGCAGTTCTTC. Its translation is CASSPSGYPYNEQFF.

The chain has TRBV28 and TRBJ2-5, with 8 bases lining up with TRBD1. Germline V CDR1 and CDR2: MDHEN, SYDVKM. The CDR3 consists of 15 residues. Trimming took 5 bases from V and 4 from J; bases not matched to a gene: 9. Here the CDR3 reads CASSPSRTGRETQYF. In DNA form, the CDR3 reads TGTGCCAGCAGTCCCTCCCGGACAGGGCGAGAGACCCAGTACTTC.

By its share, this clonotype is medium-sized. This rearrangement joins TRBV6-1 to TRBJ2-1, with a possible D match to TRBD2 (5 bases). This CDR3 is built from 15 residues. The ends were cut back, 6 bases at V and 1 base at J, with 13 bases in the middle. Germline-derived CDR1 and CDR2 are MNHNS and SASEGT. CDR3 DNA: TGTGCCAGCAGGTCCTTCACTAGGTCCTACAATGAGCAGTTCTTC. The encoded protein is CASRSFTRSYNEQFF.

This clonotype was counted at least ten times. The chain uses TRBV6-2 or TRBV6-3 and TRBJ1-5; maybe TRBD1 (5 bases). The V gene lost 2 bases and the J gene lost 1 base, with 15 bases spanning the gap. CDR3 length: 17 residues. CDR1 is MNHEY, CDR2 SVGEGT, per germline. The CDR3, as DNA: TGTGCCAGCAGTTACGGGGCAGGGCTCAGGAGCAATCAGCCCCAGCATTTT. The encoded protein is CASSYGAGLRSNQPQHF.

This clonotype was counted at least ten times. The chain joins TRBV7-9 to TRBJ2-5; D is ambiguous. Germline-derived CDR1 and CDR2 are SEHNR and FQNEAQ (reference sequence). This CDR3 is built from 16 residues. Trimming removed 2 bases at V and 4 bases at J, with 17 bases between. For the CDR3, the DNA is TGTGCCAGCAGCTTACGTCCTCTTCTGGACGGAGAGACCCAGTACTTC. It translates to CASSLRPLLDGETQYF. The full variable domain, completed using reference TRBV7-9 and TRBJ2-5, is DTGVSQNPRHKITKRGQNVTFRCDPISEHNRLYWYRQTLGQGPEFLTYFQNEAQLEKSRLLSDRFSAERPKGSFSTLEIQRTEQGDSAMYLCASSLRPLLDGETQYFGPGTRLLVL.

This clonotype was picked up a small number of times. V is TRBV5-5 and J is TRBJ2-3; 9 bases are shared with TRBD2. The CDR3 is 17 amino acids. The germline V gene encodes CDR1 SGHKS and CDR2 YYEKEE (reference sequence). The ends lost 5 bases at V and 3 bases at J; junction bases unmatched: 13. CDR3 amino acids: CASSRGLAGGETDTQYF. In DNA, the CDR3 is TGTGCCAGCAGTCGGGGACTAGCTGGAGGTGAGACAGATACGCAGTATTTT.

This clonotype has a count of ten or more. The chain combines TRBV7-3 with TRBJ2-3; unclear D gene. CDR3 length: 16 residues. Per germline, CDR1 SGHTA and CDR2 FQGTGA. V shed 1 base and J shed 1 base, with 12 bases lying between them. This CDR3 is CASSLMTHAGTDTQYF. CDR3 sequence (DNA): TGTGCCAGCAGCTTAATGACTCACGCTGGCACAGATACGCAGTATTTT.

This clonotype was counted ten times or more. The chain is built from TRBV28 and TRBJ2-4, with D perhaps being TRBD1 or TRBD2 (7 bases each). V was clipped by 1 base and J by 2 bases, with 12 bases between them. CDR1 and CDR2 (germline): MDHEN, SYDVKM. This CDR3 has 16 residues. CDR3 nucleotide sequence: TGTGCCAGCAGTTTATCAGGGGGGGGAACCAAAAACATTCAGTACTTC. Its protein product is CASSLSGGGTKNIQYF. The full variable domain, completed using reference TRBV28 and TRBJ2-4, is DVKVTQSSRYLVKRTGEKVFLECVQDMDHENMFWYRQDPGLGLRLIYFSYDVKMKEKGDIPEGYSVSREKKERFSLILESASTNQTSMYLCASSLSGGGTKNIQYFGAGTRLSVL.

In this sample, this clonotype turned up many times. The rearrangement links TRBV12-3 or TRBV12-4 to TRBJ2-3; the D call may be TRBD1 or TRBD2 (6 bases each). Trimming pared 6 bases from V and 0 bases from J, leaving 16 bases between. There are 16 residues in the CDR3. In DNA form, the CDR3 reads TGTGCCAGCAGCCTTTTTGGGGGGCACAGCACAGATACGCAGTATTTT. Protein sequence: CASSLFGGHSTDTQYF.

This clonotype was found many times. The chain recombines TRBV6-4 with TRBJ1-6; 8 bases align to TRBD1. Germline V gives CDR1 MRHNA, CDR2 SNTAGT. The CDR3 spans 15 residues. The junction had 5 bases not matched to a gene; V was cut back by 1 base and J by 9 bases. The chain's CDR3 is CASSDLPGQGSPLHF. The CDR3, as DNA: TGTGCCAGCAGTGACTTACCCGGACAGGGTTCACCCCTCCACTTT.

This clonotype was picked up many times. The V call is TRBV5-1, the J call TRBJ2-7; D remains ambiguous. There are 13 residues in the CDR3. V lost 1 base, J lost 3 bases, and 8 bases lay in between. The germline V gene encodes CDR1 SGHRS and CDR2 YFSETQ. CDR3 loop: CASSLSTDYEQYF. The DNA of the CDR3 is TGCGCCAGCAGCTTGTCAACGGACTACGAGCAGTACTTC.

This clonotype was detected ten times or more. CDR3 in DNA: TGCAGCGTTAGGGGGCCGGAGAATTCACCCCTCCACTTT. It codes for CSVRGPENSPLHF. The chain links TRBV29-1 to TRBJ1-6, with TRBD1 matching 7 bases. There are 13 residues in the CDR3. Germline V gene sequence: CDR1 SQVTM, CDR2 ANQGSEA. V was pared by 5 bases and J by 7 bases, with 5 bases of the junction left unmatched.

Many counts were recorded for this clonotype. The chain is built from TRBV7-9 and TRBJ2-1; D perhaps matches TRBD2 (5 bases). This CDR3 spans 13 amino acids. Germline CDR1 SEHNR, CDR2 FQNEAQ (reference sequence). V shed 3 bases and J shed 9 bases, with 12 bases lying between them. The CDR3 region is CASSFPLAGEQFF. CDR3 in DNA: TGTGCCAGCAGCTTCCCGTTGGCGGGTGAGCAGTTCTTC.

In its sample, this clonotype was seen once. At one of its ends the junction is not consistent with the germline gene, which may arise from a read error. The DNA of the CDR3 is TGTGCCAGCAGCCCGGGACAGGGGGGGTTTAGGACCCAGTACTTC. Its translation is CASSPGQGGFRTQYF. J is TRBJ2-5 and V is TRBV5-1; 11 bases match TRBD1. From germline, CDR1 is SGHRS and CDR2 YFSETQ. The CDR3 is made up of 15 amino acids. The whole variable domain, filled in from reference TRBV5-1 and TRBJ2-5, reads KAGVTQTPRYLIKTRGQQVTLSCSPISGHRSVSWYQQTPGQGLQFLFEYFSETQRNKGNFPGRFSGRQFSNSRSEMNVSTLELGDSALYLCASSPGQGGFRTQYFGPGTRLLVL.